This T cell receptor (beta chain) was documented in a study of T cell responses to AZD1222 COVID-19 vaccine. This clone has a single count. What it binds is not known. Generated by immunoSEQ multiplex PCR, the TCRdb table keeps only in-frame clones and is missing some. The top ten hold around 3.5% of the sample, which has about 140,000 clones, 92% seen once. Findings and caveats of the study: Recipients of two AZD1222 doses showed rising Spike-specific TCR breadth and depth. Sampling that yielded the repertoires occurred only after the peak T cell response.

The V and J ends lost 2 bases and 5 bases respectively, with 7 bases between them. The CDR3 length is 14 residues. The V gene's germline CDR1 is SGHTA and CDR2 FQGTGA. This clonotype originated in an adult who received the AZD1222 COVID-19 vaccine. The V call is TRBV7-3, the J call TRBJ1-6; maybe TRBD1 (5 bases). The material was peripheral blood, obtained 28 days after the second AZD1222 dose. The CDR3 sequence: CASSLFRDNSPLHF. CDR3 sequence (DNA): TGTGCCAGCAGCTTATTCAGGGATAATTCACCCCTCCACTTT.